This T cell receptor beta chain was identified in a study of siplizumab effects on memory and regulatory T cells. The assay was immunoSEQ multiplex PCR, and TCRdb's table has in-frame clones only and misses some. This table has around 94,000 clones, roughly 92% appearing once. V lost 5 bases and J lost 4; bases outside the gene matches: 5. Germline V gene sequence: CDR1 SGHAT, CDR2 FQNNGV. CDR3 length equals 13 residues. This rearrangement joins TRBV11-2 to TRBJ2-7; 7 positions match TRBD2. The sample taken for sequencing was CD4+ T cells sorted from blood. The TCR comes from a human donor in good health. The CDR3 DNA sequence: TGTGCCAGCAGCCTTGGACTAGAATACGAGCAGTACTTC. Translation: CASSLGLEYEQYF.